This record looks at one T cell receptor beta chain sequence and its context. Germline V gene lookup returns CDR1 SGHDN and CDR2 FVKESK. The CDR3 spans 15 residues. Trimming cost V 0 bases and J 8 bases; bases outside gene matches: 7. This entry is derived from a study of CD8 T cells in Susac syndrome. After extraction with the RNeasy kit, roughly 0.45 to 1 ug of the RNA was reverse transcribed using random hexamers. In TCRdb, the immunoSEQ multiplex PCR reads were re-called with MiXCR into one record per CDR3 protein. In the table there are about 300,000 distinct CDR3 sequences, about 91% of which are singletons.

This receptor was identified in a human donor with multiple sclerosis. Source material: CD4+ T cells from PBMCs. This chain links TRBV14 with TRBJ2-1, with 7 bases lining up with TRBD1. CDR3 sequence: CASSQDNRGFDEQFF. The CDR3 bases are TGTGCCAGCAGCCAAGACAACAGGGGATTCGATGAGCAGTTCTTC.